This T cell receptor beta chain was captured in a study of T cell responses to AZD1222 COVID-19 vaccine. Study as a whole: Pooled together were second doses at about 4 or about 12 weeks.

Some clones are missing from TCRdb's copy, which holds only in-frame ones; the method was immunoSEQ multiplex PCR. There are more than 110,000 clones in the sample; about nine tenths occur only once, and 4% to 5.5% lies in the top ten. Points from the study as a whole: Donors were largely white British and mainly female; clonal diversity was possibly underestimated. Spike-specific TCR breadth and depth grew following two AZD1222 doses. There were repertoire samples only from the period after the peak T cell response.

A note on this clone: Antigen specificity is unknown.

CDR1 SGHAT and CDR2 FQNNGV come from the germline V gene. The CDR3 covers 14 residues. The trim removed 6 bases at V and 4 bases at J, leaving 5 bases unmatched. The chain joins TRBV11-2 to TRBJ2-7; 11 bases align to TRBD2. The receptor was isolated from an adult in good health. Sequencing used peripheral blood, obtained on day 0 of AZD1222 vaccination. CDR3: CASRVAGGPYEQYF. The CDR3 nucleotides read TGTGCCAGCAGAGTAGCGGGAGGGCCTTACGAGCAGTACTTC.